A single sample is the source of the 28 T cell receptor beta chains below, sequenced in a study of blood T cell repertoires in COVID-19. TCRdb's table, derived via immunoSEQ multiplex PCR, lists solely in-frame clones and lacks some. The sample records almost 200,000 clones, around 85% being singletons. The sample was peripheral blood. These receptors all come from a man aged 55 to 70 with COVID-19, enrolled during active disease.

The chain has TRBV29-1 and TRBJ1-4; D might be TRBD1 (5 bases). The CDR3 extends over 13 amino acids. V lost 5 bases, J lost 4 bases, and 11 bases lay in between. Looked up from germline, CDR1 is SQVTM and CDR2 is ANQGSEA. DNA for the CDR3: TGCAGCGTTTCGAGGGGACTTAATGAAAAACTGTTTTTT. Its translation: CSVSRGLNEKLFF.

The chain carries TRBV19 and TRBJ2-1; TRBD2 agrees at 12 bases. Germline CDR1 LNHDA, CDR2 SQIVND (reference sequence). V lost 5 bases and J lost 7; bases outside the gene matches: 6. The CDR3 contains 15 residues. The CDR3 sequence: CASSSGTSGLNEQFF. In nucleotides, the CDR3 is TGTGCCAGTAGTTCCGGGACTAGCGGGCTAAATGAGCAGTTCTTC. Based on the CDR3 plus reference TRBV19 and TRBJ2-1, the full variable domain is DGGITQSPKYLFRKEGQNVTLSCEQNLNHDAMYWYRQDPGQGLRLIYYSQIVNDFQKGDIAEGYSVSREKKESFPLTVTSAQKNPTAFYLCASSSGTSGLNEQFFGPGTRLTVL.

The V gene is TRBV5-4, the J gene TRBJ1-6, with D perhaps TRBD1 (5 bases). CDR1 and CDR2 (germline): SGHNT, YYREEE (reference sequence). This CDR3 has 20 amino acids. V was pared by 0 bases and J by 0 bases, with 19 bases between. The CDR3 loop is CASSLDRVAGRSSYNSPLHF. CDR3 DNA: TGTGCCAGCAGCTTGGATAGAGTGGCAGGGCGGAGCTCCTATAATTCACCCCTCCACTTT.

V gene TRBV30 combines with J gene TRBJ2-1, with 9 bases lining up with TRBD1. The ends lost 5 bases at V and 5 bases at J; junction bases unmatched: 4. Germline V gene lookup returns CDR1 GTSNPN and CDR2 SVGIG (reference sequence). This CDR3 is 13 amino acids long. The CDR3 nucleotides read TGTGCCTGGGCGGGACAGGGTAACAATGAGCAGTTCTTC. Protein product: CAWAGQGNNEQFF. The full variable domain, with the rest looked up from reference TRBV30 and TRBJ2-1, is SQTIHQWPATLVQPVGSPLSLECTVEGTSNPNLYWYRQAAGRGLQLLFYSVGIGQISSEVPQNLSASRPQDRQFILSSKKLLLSDSGFYLCAWAGQGNNEQFFGPGTRLTVL.

J is TRBJ1-4 and V is TRBV9; TRBD1 agrees at 9 bases. V lost 4 bases to trimming and J lost 5 bases; unmatched junction nucleotides: 6. The CDR3 spans 15 residues. The germline V gene encodes CDR1 SGDLS and CDR2 YYNGEE. The CDR3: CASSPEGTGNEKLFF. In DNA, the CDR3 is TGTGCCAGCAGCCCCGAAGGGACAGGGAATGAAAAACTGTTTTTT.

This chain joins TRBV28 and TRBJ2-1; TRBD2 matches at 8 bases. After removal of 6 bases from V and 5 bases from J, the junction contained 9 bases not matched to a gene. The CDR3 length is 15 residues. Germline lookup yields CDR1 MDHEN and CDR2 SYDVKM. The CDR3: CASSHQLAEHNEQFF. The CDR3 nucleotides are TGTGCCAGCAGCCACCAACTAGCGGAGCACAATGAGCAGTTCTTC.

This rearrangement joins TRBV3-1 (or the pseudogene TRBV3-2) to TRBJ2-3, with 9 bases that match TRBD2. After removal of 1 base from V and 2 bases from J, the junction contained 16 bases not matched to a gene. The length of the CDR3 is 20 residues. Per the germline V gene, CDR1 is LGHDT and CDR2 is YNNKEL (reference sequence). CDR3 sequence: CASSQGTGWGGRADTDTQYF. The CDR3 DNA follows: TGTGCCAGCAGCCAAGGAACAGGCTGGGGCGGGAGGGCCGACACAGATACGCAGTATTTT.

The J gene is TRBJ1-3, the V gene TRBV5-1; 10 nucleotides align to TRBD1. V was clipped by 3 bases and J by 7 bases; unmatched bases: 4. The CDR3 has 14 residues. Germline-derived CDR1 and CDR2 are SGHRS and YFSETQ. In DNA, the CDR3 is TGCGCCAGCAGCTACCGGGGACAGGGGAACACCATATATTTT. Translated, it gives CASSYRGQGNTIYF.

The J gene is TRBJ2-2, the V gene TRBV6-5; D unresolved. V lost 7 bases, J lost 0 bases, and 6 bases lay in between. Germline CDR1 MNHEY, CDR2 SVGAGI. CDR3 length: 13 residues. The CDR3 nucleotides read TGTGCCAGCAAAGCCGCGAACACCGGGGAGCTGTTTTTT. This translates into CASKAANTGELFF.

This clone was recorded a few times. The genes are TRBV29-1 and TRBJ1-1; TRBD1 matches 7 bases. The CDR3 covers 15 residues. Per germline, CDR1 SQVTM and CDR2 ANQGSEA. Trimming cost V 6 bases and J 1 base; bases outside gene matches: 11. The CDR3 sequence is CSVGDSPGSNTEAFF. CDR3 nucleotides: TGCAGCGTGGGGGACAGCCCGGGCTCGAACACTGAAGCTTTCTTT.

The chain couples TRBV30 to TRBJ1-1; D uncertain. Between the trimmed V and J ends, which lost 0 bases and 1 base, there was a span of 6 bases. CDR3 length equals 13 residues. The germline V gene has CDR1 GTSNPN and CDR2 SVGIG (reference sequence). CDR3 nucleotide sequence: TGTGCCTGGAGTGTAGGAGAGAACACTGAAGCTTTCTTT. This gives the protein CAWSVGENTEAFF.

This clone was detected once. Other DNA sequences in this specimen translate into the identical CDR3. CDR3 residues: CASSIEGPSNQPQHF. The DNA of the CDR3 is TGTGCCAGTAGTATCGAGGGCCCCTCTAATCAGCCCCAGCATTTT. The rearrangement uses TRBV19 and TRBJ1-5; D is unclear. V dropped 3 bases and J dropped 4 bases, with 13 bases sitting between them. The CDR3 extends over 15 amino acids. Germline lookup yields CDR1 LNHDA and CDR2 SQIVND (reference sequence). The entire variable domain, with the rest obtained from reference TRBV19 and TRBJ1-5, is as follows: DGGITQSPKYLFRKEGQNVTLSCEQNLNHDAMYWYRQDPGQGLRLIYYSQIVNDFQKGDIAEGYSVSREKKESFPLTVTSAQKNPTAFYLCASSIEGPSNQPQHFGDGTRLSIL.

This chain connects TRBV24-1 to TRBJ2-1, with 13 bases aligning to TRBD2. Germline loops: CDR1 KGHDR, CDR2 SFDVKD. This CDR3 comprises 17 residues. V lost 4 bases and J lost 0; bases outside the gene matches: 2. CDR3 bases: TGTGCCACCAGTGACAGGACTAGCGGGAGCTCCTACAATGAGCAGTTCTTC. Protein sequence: CATSDRTSGSSYNEQFF.

The chain carries TRBV2 and TRBJ2-7; D remains ambiguous. V shed 3 bases and J shed 2 bases, with 11 bases lying between them. Germline V gene lookup returns CDR1 SNHLY and CDR2 FYNNEI. The CDR3 length is 14 residues. CDR3 loop: CASSDVGETYEQYF. DNA of the CDR3: TGTGCCAGCAGTGACGTGGGCGAGACCTACGAGCAGTACTTC.

The rearrangement uses TRBV7-8 and TRBJ1-4; tentatively, D is TRBD1 (5 bases). V lost 8 bases to trimming and J lost 9 bases, with 19 bases between them. The CDR3 is made up of 14 amino acids. Germline-derived CDR1 and CDR2 are SGHVS and FQNEAQ. For the CDR3, the DNA is TGTGCCAGCGCGCTACTGGGGAGGGGCCAAAAACTGTTTTTT. Its translation is CASALLGRGQKLFF. Together with reference TRBV7-8 and TRBJ1-4, the CDR3 gives the full variable domain: GAGVSQSPRYKVAKRGQDVALRCDPISGHVSLFWYQQALGQGPEFLTYFQNEAQLDKSGLPSDRFFAERPEGSVSTLKIQRTQQEDSAVYLCASALLGRGQKLFFGSGTQLSVL.

The gene calls are TRBV9 and TRBJ2-3; 8 positions agree with TRBD1. With 0 bases clipped from V and 3 bases from J, the junction kept 3 bases outside the gene matches. Germline V gives CDR1 SGDLS, CDR2 YYNGEE. The CDR3 length is 15 residues. The CDR3: CASSVAGQETDTQYF. The DNA of the CDR3 is TGTGCCAGCAGCGTAGCGGGACAGGAGACAGATACGCAGTATTTT.

A single count supports this clone. Other DNA sequences within the sample encode an identical CDR3. The chain employs TRBV18 and TRBJ1-2; D is unresolved. In germline, CDR1 is KGHSH, CDR2 LQKENI. The CDR3 is made up of 14 amino acids. The V end was cut by 0 bases, the J end by 2 bases, with 7 bases between. The CDR3: CASSPPAANYGYTF. The CDR3 nucleotides read TGTGCCAGCTCACCACCAGCCGCGAACTATGGCTACACCTTC.

The chain recombines TRBV6-1 with TRBJ1-2, with D possibly matching TRBD1 (5 bases). This CDR3 comprises 14 residues. Germline CDR1 MNHNS, CDR2 SASEGT. The V gene lost 3 bases and the J gene lost 5 bases, with 13 bases spanning the gap. This CDR3 reads CASSDRGTLYGYTF. The CDR3 DNA sequence: TGTGCCAGCAGTGATCGCGGGACTCTTTATGGCTACACCTTC.

The chain is built from TRBV24-1 and TRBJ1-2, with 8 positions matching TRBD1. Germline CDR1 reads KGHDR; CDR2 reads SFDVKD. Trimming removed 2 bases from V and 4 bases from J; junction bases left unmatched: 5. The CDR3 totals 15 residues. The CDR3 is CATSDSGQGSYGYTF. The CDR3 DNA reads as TGTGCCACCAGTGATTCCGGACAGGGAAGCTATGGCTACACCTTC.

The rearrangement links TRBV27 to TRBJ2-1, with TRBD2 matching over 10 bases. The CDR3 length is 17 residues. In germline, CDR1 is MNHEY, CDR2 SMNVEV (reference sequence). The J segment lost 2 bases and the V segment lost 2 bases, leaving 6 bases of the junction unmatched. CDR3 coding DNA: TGTGCCAGCAGTTTAGCCGCTAGCGGGAGTCCCTACAATGAGCAGTTCTTC. Translated, it gives CASSLAASGSPYNEQFF.

A word on this clone: The junction differs from germline at one of its ends, possibly a read error. The chain combines TRBV6-2 or TRBV6-3 with TRBJ2-1; 7 nucleotides align to TRBD1. This CDR3 region has 17 residues. In germline, CDR1 is MNHEY, CDR2 SVGEGT. This CDR3 is CASSDSAGTVFYNEQFF. The CDR3 nucleotides are TGTGCCAGCAGTGACTCCGCCGGGACAGTTTTTTACAATGAGCAGTTCTTC.

The chain employs TRBV2 and TRBJ2-1; 11 bases line up with TRBD2. The CDR3 runs to 15 residues. Germline V lookup: CDR1 SNHLY, CDR2 FYNNEI. The V segment lost 9 bases and the J segment 3 bases; nucleotides outside the gene matches: 7. CDR3 coding DNA: TGTGCCAGTAATAGCGGGAGGGCCCTCTACAATGAGCAGTTCTTC. Amino acid sequence: CASNSGRALYNEQFF.

V usage is TRBV9 and J usage is TRBJ1-5; 9 bases match TRBD1. Trimming took 0 bases from V and 3 from J; bases not matched to a gene: 4. Germline CDR1 reads SGDLS; CDR2 reads YYNGEE. The CDR3 extends over 16 amino acids. The CDR3: CASSVGGQGINQPQHF. For the CDR3, the DNA is TGTGCCAGCAGCGTAGGGGGACAGGGAATCAATCAGCCCCAGCATTTT.

The rearrangement links TRBV7-6 to TRBJ1-1, with 9 bases that match TRBD1. The V gene end was trimmed by 3 bases and the J gene end by 4 bases; junction bases not matched to a gene: 12. Germline values: CDR1 SGHVS, CDR2 FNYEAQ. The CDR3 loop spans 17 amino acids. CDR3 coding DNA: TGTGCCAGCAGCTTGGGGACAGGGAACCGCGTTGCCACTGAAGCTTTCTTT. Amino acids: CASSLGTGNRVATEAFF.

The rearrangement uses TRBV3-1 (or the pseudogene TRBV3-2) and TRBJ1-1; D perhaps matches TRBD1 (5 bases). CDR1 and CDR2 from the germline V gene are LGHDT and YNNKEL (reference sequence). There are 15 residues in the CDR3. The V end lost 1 base, the J end lost 4 bases, and 13 bases lay between the germline ends. DNA for the CDR3: TGTGCCAGCAGCCAAGGGAGGGGCTTCAGCACTGAAGCTTTCTTT. As protein: CASSQGRGFSTEAFF.

V and J are TRBV29-1 and TRBJ2-7; D is possibly TRBD1 (5 bases). CDR3 length: 13 amino acids. Germline assignment: CDR1 SQVTM and CDR2 ANQGSEA. The germline V and J ends were trimmed by 4 bases and 1 base, with 11 bases remaining between them. The CDR3 nucleotides read TGCAGCGTTGCCCAGGGTCGGTCCTACGAGCAGTACTTC. Protein: CSVAQGRSYEQYF.

This clone was observed a single time. The gene calls are TRBV5-6 and TRBJ2-2; tentatively, D is TRBD1 (5 bases). CDR1 and CDR2 (germline): SGHDT, YYEEEE. The CDR3 contains 13 residues. V dropped 3 bases and J dropped 5 bases, with 8 bases sitting between them. CDR3 in amino acids: CASSWQGTGELFF. CDR3 bases: TGTGCCAGCAGCTGGCAGGGAACCGGGGAGCTGTTTTTT.

The CDR3 protein is CASGLGDRVAKNIQYF. CDR3 nucleotides: TGTGCTAGTGGTTTGGGTGACAGGGTGGCCAAAAACATTCAGTACTTC. This sequence joins TRBV12-5 and TRBJ2-4, with TRBD1 identical over 7 bases. The V gene's germline CDR1 is LGHNT and CDR2 FRNRAP. Losses at the gene ends were 1 base for V and 1 base for J; bases not matched to a gene: 4. The CDR3 consists of 16 residues.